This entry features one T cell receptor beta chain sequence. This clonotype was observed a few times. Which antigen it targets is not known. This may stem from a read error, because a much larger clone lies one nucleotide away. This sample is drawn from a study of molecular identifiers for immune sequencing clone quantification listed by TCRdb under 2018. Regarding the study in general: For a replicate experiment, RNA from approximately 20,000 or 100,000 naive CD8 T cells was divided into five aliquots, of which four were sequenced. This methods study used CD8 T cells to benchmark TCR RNA copy counting and molecular-identifier clustering-based TCR repertoire sequencing (MIDCIRS).

The germline V gene gives CDR1 as SGHTA and CDR2 as FQGNSA. Reading from cysteine to phenylalanine, the CDR3 counts 15 amino acids. The read is trimmed to its CDR3 DNA, 45 bases read in frame from base 1. Paper-wide results and their limitations: About 3.1 recovered TCR RNA copies per cell were obtained by modeling, versus roughly 10 by digital PCR, implying a capture efficiency of 25% to 30%. Highly expanded clone sizes could be underestimated because identical TCR molecules may share a barcode. When barcode sub-clustering was omitted, TCR diversity was inflated by chimeric consensus sequences, with chimeras reaching as high as 47%. Spiked-in Jurkat TCR RNA equivalent to a single cell was reported to be detectable even among approximately 900,000 naive CD8 T cells. Naive libraries contained spiked-in Jurkat TCR RNA (approximately ten copies' worth), which is not part of the donor repertoire. In CMV-specific effector cells, over 98% of molecules were held by clones above 20 RNA copies, whereas under 1% of molecules were held by such clones in naive cells.

The library was produced with PCR. Sequencing used an Illumina HiSeq 4000. Bulk TCR libraries were generated as previously described, with the TCR primers listed in Table S5 used. Purification of total RNA was performed with the Qiagen AllPrep DNA/RNA kit. Reads from multiple sequencing runs of the same library were pooled before analysis. Turning to the authors' computational methods: Reads were retained only if their TCR constant sequence matched exactly, and those retained reads were trimmed to 150 nt and grouped according to their 12-nt molecular barcodes. Reads inside each barcode group were sub-clustered using a 15% Levenshtein threshold, and a quality-weighted consensus sequence was constructed for each RNA molecule. Non-functional sequences were removed, as were lower-count sequences one edit away from another. Based on fitting two negative binomial distributions, any barcode sub-cluster with under 20% of the maximum read count was discarded. TCRdb reprocessed the public reads (quality trimming at Q25 with fastp, clone calling with MiXCR) and kept in-frame beta chains. Every distinct CDR3 protein forms one entry, paired with its most common genes and DNA. These V and J calls rely on TCRdb rather than the paper's analysis. Across this sample there are more than 450,000 distinct CDR3 sequences, with about 21% seen only once. The ten biggest clones cover around 0.84% of the sample.

Libraries of naive CD8 T cells were generated from roughly 21,000 to 960,000 sorted cells, with 10%, 30% or 50% of the purified RNA used. Naive CD8 T cells, defined as CD8+CD4-CCR7+CD45RA+, were FACS-sorted into RLT Plus buffer on a BD FACSAria II. To test detection sensitivity, Jurkat RNA equivalent to more than 9 TCR copies was spiked into samples of roughly 20,000-1,100,000 naive CD8 T cells. Enrichment of CD8 T cells was performed with RosetteSep CD8+ T Cell Enrichment Cocktail and Ficoll-Paque, after which ACK red cell lysis was carried out. This receptor was obtained from a human donor in good health. Some libraries in this study had Jurkat cell RNA spiked in. The sequence joins TRBV7-2 to TRBJ1-1; no confident D gene assignment can be made. The sample consisted of naive CD8+ T cells from blood, with Jurkat cell RNA spiked in. This specimen's cell subset or site label, interpreted: FACS-sorted CD8+CD4-CCR7+CD45RA+ naive T cells. Read as DNA, the sequence is TGTGCCAGCAGCTTAGGTACTAACACTGACACTGAAGCTCTCTTT. Its translation reads: CASSLGTNTDTEALF.